This T cell receptor beta chain originates from a study of CD8 T cells in ankylosing spondylitis. General study points: Disease-linked clones reportedly showed significant enrichment in matched ankylosing spondylitis synovial fluid. Ankylosing spondylitis blood appeared to be characterized by a TCR beta motif of about 8 highly homologous variants. Prior work had noted some motif variants in reactive arthritis blood and synovial fluid.

The authors made TCR beta libraries by quantitative 5'-RACE with molecular barcodes. TCRdb reprocessed the 5' RACE reads via MiXCR and lists one record per CDR3 protein. Of about 100,000 distinct CDR3 sequences in the sample, about 8.6% were seen once. This CDR3 has 15 residues. Germline V gene lookup returns CDR1 DFQATT and CDR2 SNEGSKA (reference sequence). V shed 3 bases and J shed 4 bases, with 18 bases lying between them. In its sample, this clonotype was seen many times. Its specificity is not known. Sample: blood, either unsorted or a sorted T cell fraction (not recorded which). The sequence was collected from a male donor with ankylosing spondylitis or in good health (not recorded which). The chain recombines TRBV20-1 with TRBJ1-2; D is perhaps TRBD1 (5 bases). The CDR3 sequence: CSARDDGRAPYGYTF. CDR3 nucleotide sequence: TGCAGTGCTAGGGACGACGGCAGGGCTCCCTATGGCTACACCTTC.